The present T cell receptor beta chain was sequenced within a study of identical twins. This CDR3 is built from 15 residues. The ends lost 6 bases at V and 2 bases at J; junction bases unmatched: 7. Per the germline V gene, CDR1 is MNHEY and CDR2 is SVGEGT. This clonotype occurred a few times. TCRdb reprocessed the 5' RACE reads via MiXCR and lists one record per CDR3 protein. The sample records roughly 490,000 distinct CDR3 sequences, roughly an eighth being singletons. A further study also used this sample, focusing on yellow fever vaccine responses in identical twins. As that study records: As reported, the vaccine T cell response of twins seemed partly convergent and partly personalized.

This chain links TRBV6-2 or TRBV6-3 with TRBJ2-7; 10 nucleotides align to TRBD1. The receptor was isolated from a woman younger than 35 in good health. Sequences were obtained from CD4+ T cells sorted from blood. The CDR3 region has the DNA TGTGCCAGCAGCAAGGGACAGGGGATCCCCTACGAGCAGTACTTC. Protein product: CASSKGQGIPYEQYF.